These 24 T cell receptor beta chains originate from one sample sequenced in a study of shared clonotypes between healthy human individuals. Here immunoSEQ multiplex PCR was the method, and the copy in TCRdb shows in-frame clones only, minus some. The sample has roughly 500,000 clones; 96% are singletons. The specimen sequenced was naive CD4+ T cells sorted from blood. Subset given: CD45RA+ positively selected. The receptor set was obtained from a woman in her twenties or thirties in good health.

J is TRBJ2-5 and V is TRBV7-6; D not certain. Matching the DNA end better, TRBJ2-7 makes the J call doubtful. This CDR3 spans 10 amino acids. From germline, CDR1 is SGHVS and CDR2 FNYEAQ. The CDR3 nucleotides are TGTGCCAGCACGGCCTACGAGCAGTACTTC. Translated: CASTAYEQYF.

This chain uses TRBV9 with TRBJ1-3; D might be TRBD1 (6 bases). The germline V and J ends were trimmed by 2 bases and 1 base, with 19 bases remaining between them. CDR1 SGDLS and CDR2 YYNGEE come from the germline V gene. CDR3 length: 18 residues. The CDR3 DNA sequence: TGTGCCAGCAGCGTTCGACAGGTCCCCGGCCAATCTGGAAACACCATATATTTT. Protein product: CASSVRQVPGQSGNTIYF.

This clone was counted a single time. V gene TRBV28 combines with J gene TRBJ1-2, with TRBD1 matching 9 bases. The CDR3 contains 15 residues. From germline, CDR1 is MDHEN and CDR2 SYDVKM. Trimming cost V 5 bases and J 1 base; bases outside gene matches: 5. The chain's CDR3 is CASSEPGQGNYGYTF. In DNA form, the CDR3 reads TGTGCCAGCAGTGAACCGGGACAGGGTAACTATGGCTACACCTTC.

The chain uses TRBV4-2 and TRBJ2-7, with 9 bases that match TRBD1. CDR1 and CDR2 (germline): LGHNA, YNFKEQ. The CDR3 contains 13 residues. Germline trimming cut 4 bases from V and 3 bases from J; bases unmatched to any gene: 1. As DNA, the CDR3 is TGTGCCAGCAGCCTGGGACAGGGCTACGAGCAGTACTTC. Protein product: CASSLGQGYEQYF.

The V and J genes are TRBV28 and TRBJ1-5; tentative D call: TRBD1 (6 bases). V was clipped by 8 bases and J by 4 bases, with 18 bases between them. The CDR3 loop spans 15 amino acids. The germline CDR1 and CDR2 sequences are MDHEN and SYDVKM. The CDR3 coding sequence is TGTGCCAGCGACCTAGGGGGGGGCGAAAATCAGCCCCAGCATTTT. It encodes CASDLGGGENQPQHF.

The chain is built from TRBV9 and TRBJ2-7; the match to TRBD2 covers 8 bases. Per the germline V gene, CDR1 is SGDLS and CDR2 is YYNGEE. With V trimmed by 4 bases and J by 6 bases, 12 bases remained unmatched. The CDR3 contains 15 residues. CDR3 sequence (DNA): TGTGCCAGCAGCCCTAGCAGCGGGAGATATGGCGAGCAGTACTTC. Its translation: CASSPSSGRYGEQYF.

A single count supports this clone. The chain has TRBV5-1 and TRBJ2-7; 14 nucleotides align to TRBD2. The CDR3 spans 16 residues. J lost 6 bases, V lost 4 bases, and 9 bases had no gene match. The germline V gene encodes CDR1 SGHRS and CDR2 YFSETQ. The CDR3 bases are TGCGCCAGCAGCGAACTACCGGGACTAGCGGGAGTCGAGCAGTACTTC. Translation: CASSELPGLAGVEQYF.

This clone came up once. The chain carries TRBV5-1 and TRBJ2-3; TRBD2 aligns across 12 bases. CDR1 is SGHRS and CDR2 is YFSETQ in the germline V gene. The V gene end was trimmed by 7 bases and the J gene end by 2 bases; junction bases not matched to a gene: 2. The CDR3 contains 14 residues. CDR3 region: CASLAGGDTDTQYF. CDR3 nucleotide sequence: TGCGCCAGCCTAGCGGGAGGGGACACAGATACGCAGTATTTT. Full variable domain (remainder filled in from reference TRBV5-1 and TRBJ2-3): KAGVTQTPRYLIKTRGQQVTLSCSPISGHRSVSWYQQTPGQGLQFLFEYFSETQRNKGNFPGRFSGRQFSNSRSEMNVSTLELGDSALYLCASLAGGDTDTQYFGPGTRLTVL.

This chain uses TRBV6-5 with TRBJ1-2; 7 nucleotides line up with TRBD1. Germline assignment: CDR1 MNHEY and CDR2 SVGAGI. V was pared by 6 bases and J by 3 bases, with 4 bases of the junction left unmatched. The CDR3 covers 13 residues. CDR3 sequence (DNA): TGTGCCAGCAGACCGGGACAGCACTATGGCTACACCTTC. Translating it yields CASRPGQHYGYTF.

The rearrangement links TRBV4-1 to TRBJ2-1; the D gene is possibly TRBD1 (6 bases). Germline V lookup: CDR1 MGHRA, CDR2 YSYEKL. With 4 bases removed from V and 1 base from J, the gap between germline ends came to 14 bases. CDR3 length equals 16 residues. CDR3 DNA: TGCGCCAGCAGCCTGGTGGGCAGGGGATCCTACAATGAGCAGTTCTTC. It codes for CASSLVGRGSYNEQFF.

The chain has TRBV4-1 and TRBJ1-2; the D is unclear. Trimming removed 1 base at V and 2 bases at J, with 20 bases between. The germline V gene encodes CDR1 MGHRA and CDR2 YSYEKL. This CDR3 is built from 18 residues. CDR3 bases: TGCGCCAGCAGCCAAGGGCGTATAACCAGGTGGTTCAACTATGGCTACACCTTC. Protein product: CASSQGRITRWFNYGYTF.

This chain joins TRBV7-9 and TRBJ2-1; TRBD2 is a possible D gene (5 bases). This CDR3 contains 15 residues. In germline, CDR1 is SEHNR, CDR2 FQNEAQ (reference sequence). Trimming removed 1 base at V and 8 bases at J, with 15 bases between. This CDR3 is CASSLGDRGGDEQFF. The CDR3 DNA follows: TGTGCCAGCAGCTTAGGGGATCGCGGAGGCGATGAGCAGTTCTTC.

The chain has TRBV10-1 and TRBJ2-7; D is perhaps TRBD1 or TRBD2 (6 bases each). This CDR3 has 15 residues. Germline CDR1 reads WNHNN; CDR2 reads SYGVQD (reference sequence). V was clipped by 2 bases and J by 2 bases, with 13 bases between them. The chain's CDR3 is CASSEPGAPTYEQYF. The CDR3 DNA reads as TGCGCCAGCAGTGAGCCGGGGGCCCCTACCTACGAGCAGTACTTC.

The rearrangement links TRBV28 to TRBJ2-1, with 14 bases identical to TRBD2. CDR1 MDHEN and CDR2 SYDVKM come from the germline V gene. The CDR3 has 20 amino acids. The trim removed 4 bases at V and 5 bases at J, leaving 16 bases unmatched. CDR3 region: CASSSRVGLAGVRPHNEQFF. CDR3 in DNA: TGTGCCAGCAGTTCTAGGGTGGGACTAGCGGGAGTAAGGCCACACAATGAGCAGTTCTTC.

The V and J genes are TRBV4-1 and TRBJ2-1; D perhaps matches TRBD1 (5 bases). From germline, CDR1 is MGHRA and CDR2 YSYEKL. This CDR3 comprises 17 residues. V lost 3 bases, J lost 8 bases, and 23 bases lay in between. In DNA, the CDR3 is TGCGCCAGCAGCCAGGCCGATAGGGGTTTCGGCCTGGATGAGCAGTTCTTC. Protein sequence: CASSQADRGFGLDEQFF.

This chain connects TRBV6-1 to TRBJ2-6; no clear D. The V end lost 1 base, the J end lost 1 base, and 8 bases lay between the germline ends. CDR1 is MNHNS and CDR2 is SASEGT in the germline V gene. The CDR3 sequence is 16 residues long. CDR3 residues: CASSEVDFSGANVLTF. The CDR3, as DNA: TGTGCCAGCAGTGAAGTCGATTTTTCTGGGGCCAACGTCCTGACTTTC.

This clone appeared a single time. This chain uses TRBV28 with TRBJ1-1; D call uncertain. Germline V gene data show CDR1 as MDHEN and CDR2 as SYDVKM. CDR3 length: 13 amino acids. The germline V and J ends were trimmed by 4 bases and 3 bases, with 9 bases remaining between them. Here the CDR3 reads CASSSQPHTEAFF. CDR3 bases: TGTGCCAGCAGTTCCCAACCGCACACTGAAGCTTTCTTT.

The count of this clone is one. This sequence joins TRBV19 and TRBJ1-5; 8 bases line up with TRBD1. Germline CDR1 and CDR2: LNHDA and SQIVND (reference sequence). V lost 7 bases and J lost 4; bases outside the gene matches: 6. CDR3 length: 14 residues. The CDR3 loop reads CASTPGQDNQPQHF. The CDR3 DNA reads as TGTGCCAGTACCCCGGGACAGGATAATCAGCCCCAGCATTTT. Variable domain in full (rest from reference TRBV19 and TRBJ1-5): DGGITQSPKYLFRKEGQNVTLSCEQNLNHDAMYWYRQDPGQGLRLIYYSQIVNDFQKGDIAEGYSVSREKKESFPLTVTSAQKNPTAFYLCASTPGQDNQPQHFGDGTRLSIL.

The chain recombines TRBV7-9 with TRBJ2-5; 10 bases are a match to TRBD2. The V gene end was trimmed by 1 base and the J gene end by 5 bases; junction bases not matched to a gene: 1. The V gene's germline CDR1 is SEHNR and CDR2 FQNEAQ (reference sequence). The length of the CDR3 is 14 residues. CDR3 coding DNA: TGTGCCAGCAGCTTAGTGGGACTAGCGGAGACCCAGTACTTC. This gives the protein CASSLVGLAETQYF.

The chain uses TRBV29-1 and TRBJ2-7, with D uncertain. Per the germline V gene, CDR1 is SQVTM and CDR2 is ANQGSEA. CDR3 length equals 12 residues. Trimming stripped 7 bases from V and 5 bases from J, with 15 bases between. This CDR3 is CSARAPSHEQYF. In nucleotides, the CDR3 is TGCAGCGCCCGTGCACCCAGCCACGAGCAGTACTTC.

The count of this clone is one. This rearrangement joins TRBV6-5 to TRBJ1-1; D possibly corresponds to TRBD1 (6 bases). The CDR3 contains 15 residues. V lost 6 bases and J lost 0, with 14 bases in between. In germline, CDR1 is MNHEY, CDR2 SVGAGI. This chain's CDR3 is CASSRVQGVNTEAFF. The CDR3 bases are TGTGCCAGCAGCCGGGTACAGGGCGTGAACACTGAAGCTTTCTTT.

This chain joins TRBV27 and TRBJ2-5; possibly TRBD1 or TRBD2 for D (5 bases each). The CDR3 runs 14 residues. Germline V gives CDR1 MNHEY, CDR2 SMNVEV (reference sequence). Trimming shortened V by 7 bases and J by 9 bases, and 21 bases separated the two germline ends. CDR3 nucleotides: TGTGCCAGCAACGCCGGGACCAGCTCCGTGGCCCAGTACTTC. The encoded protein is CASNAGTSSVAQYF.

This clone showed up just a few times. The chain couples TRBV25-1 to TRBJ1-5; D remains ambiguous. The CDR3 consists of 11 residues. The germline V gene encodes CDR1 MGHDK and CDR2 SYGVNS. V lost 10 bases and J lost 5, with 9 bases in between. The CDR3 sequence is CATARDQPQHF. CDR3 coding DNA: TGTGCCACCGCGCGAGATCAGCCCCAGCATTTT.

V usage is TRBV28 and J usage is TRBJ2-7; no clear D gene. The CDR3 is made up of 15 amino acids. Germline values: CDR1 MDHEN, CDR2 SYDVKM. Trimming cost V 6 bases and J 0 bases, with 15 bases left between them. In nucleotides, the CDR3 is TGTGCCAGCAGCCAAGGCGTTGATTCCTCCTACGAGCAGTACTTC. Amino acids: CASSQGVDSSYEQYF.